This T cell receptor beta chain emerged from a study of control samples from healthy donors and cancer patients. The repertoire was sequenced with immunoSEQ multiplex PCR; TCRdb's copy has only in-frame clones and lacks some. The sample holds 60,000 to 70,000 clones, 70% to 90% seen once. This CDR3 has 16 amino acids. In germline, CDR1 is SGHDT, CDR2 YYEEEE. The V and J ends lost 3 bases and 1 base, in that order; junction bases with no gene match: 6. The chain links TRBV5-6 to TRBJ2-1; 8 bases fit TRBD2. This TCR came from a man aged 40-49 years in good health. Material: blood. As DNA, the CDR3 is TGTGCCAGCAGCTGGCCGGGGGGGCTATCCTACAATGAGCAGTTCTTC. Translated, it gives CASSWPGGLSYNEQFF.